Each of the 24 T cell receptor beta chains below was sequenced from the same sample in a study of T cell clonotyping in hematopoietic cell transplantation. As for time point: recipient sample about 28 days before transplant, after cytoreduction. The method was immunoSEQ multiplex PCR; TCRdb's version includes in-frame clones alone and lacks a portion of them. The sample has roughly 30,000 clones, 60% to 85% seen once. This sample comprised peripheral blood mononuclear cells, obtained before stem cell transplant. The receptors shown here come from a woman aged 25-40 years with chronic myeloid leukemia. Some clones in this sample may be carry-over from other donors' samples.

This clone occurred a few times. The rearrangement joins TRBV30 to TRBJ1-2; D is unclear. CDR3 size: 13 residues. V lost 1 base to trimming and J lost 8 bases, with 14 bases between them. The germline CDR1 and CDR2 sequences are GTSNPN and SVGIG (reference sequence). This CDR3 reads CAWSEGYGRGYTF. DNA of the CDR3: TGTGCCTGGAGTGAAGGGTACGGGAGAGGCTACACCTTC.

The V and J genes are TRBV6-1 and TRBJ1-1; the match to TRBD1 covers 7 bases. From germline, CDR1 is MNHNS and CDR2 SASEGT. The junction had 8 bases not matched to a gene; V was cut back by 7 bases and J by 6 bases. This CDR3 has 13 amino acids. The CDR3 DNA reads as TGTGCCAGCACCCTCGACAGGGTTTCTGAAGCTTTCTTT. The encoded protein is CASTLDRVSEAFF.

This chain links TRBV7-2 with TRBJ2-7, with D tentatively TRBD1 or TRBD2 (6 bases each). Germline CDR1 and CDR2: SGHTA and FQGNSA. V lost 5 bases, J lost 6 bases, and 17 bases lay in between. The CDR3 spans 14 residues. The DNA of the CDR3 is TGTGCCAGCAGCCCCGGAGGGGGGCGGCGCGAGCAGTACTTC. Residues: CASSPGGGRREQYF.

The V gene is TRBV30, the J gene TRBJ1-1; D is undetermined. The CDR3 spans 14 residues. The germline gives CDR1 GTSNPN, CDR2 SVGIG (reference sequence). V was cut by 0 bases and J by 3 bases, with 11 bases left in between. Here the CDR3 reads CAWSVGDRDTEAFF. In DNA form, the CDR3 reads TGTGCCTGGAGTGTGGGTGACCGGGACACTGAAGCTTTCTTT.

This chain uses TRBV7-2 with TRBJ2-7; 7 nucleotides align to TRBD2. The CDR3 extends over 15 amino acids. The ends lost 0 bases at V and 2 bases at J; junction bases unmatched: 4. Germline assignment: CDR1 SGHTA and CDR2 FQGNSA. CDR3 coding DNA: TGTGCCAGCAGCTTAGCGGGGGGGTCCCCCTACGAGCAGTACTTC. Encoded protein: CASSLAGGSPYEQYF.

CDR3 nucleotides: TGTGCCAGCAGTCCATCCCTGGGGGACAGGGATTGGGATGGCTACACCTTC. Its protein product is CASSPSLGDRDWDGYTF. This chain connects TRBV28 to TRBJ1-2, with TRBD1 matching over 9 bases. The length of the CDR3 is 17 residues. V was clipped by 5 bases and J by 6 bases; unmatched bases: 16. From germline, CDR1 is MDHEN and CDR2 SYDVKM.

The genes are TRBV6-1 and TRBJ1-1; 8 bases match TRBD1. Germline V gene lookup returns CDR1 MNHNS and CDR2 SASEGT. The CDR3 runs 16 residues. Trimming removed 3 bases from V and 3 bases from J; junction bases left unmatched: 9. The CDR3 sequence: CASSDPTGAMDTEAFF. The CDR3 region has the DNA TGTGCCAGCAGTGACCCGACAGGGGCGATGGACACTGAAGCTTTCTTT.

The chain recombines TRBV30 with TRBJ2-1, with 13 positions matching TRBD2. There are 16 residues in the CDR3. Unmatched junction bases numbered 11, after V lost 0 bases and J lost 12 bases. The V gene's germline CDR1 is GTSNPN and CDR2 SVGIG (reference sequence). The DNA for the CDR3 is TGTGCCTGGAGTGTCTCCCTCGGGACTAGCGGGGTTGCGCAGTTCTTC. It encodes CAWSVSLGTSGVAQFF.

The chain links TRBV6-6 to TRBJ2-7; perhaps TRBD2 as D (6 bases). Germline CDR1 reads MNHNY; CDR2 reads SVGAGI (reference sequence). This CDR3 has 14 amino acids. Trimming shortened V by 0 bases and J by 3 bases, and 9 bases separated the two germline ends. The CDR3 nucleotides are TGTGCCAGCAGTTACTCTGGGGGGAACTACGAGCAGTACTTC. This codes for CASSYSGGNYEQYF.

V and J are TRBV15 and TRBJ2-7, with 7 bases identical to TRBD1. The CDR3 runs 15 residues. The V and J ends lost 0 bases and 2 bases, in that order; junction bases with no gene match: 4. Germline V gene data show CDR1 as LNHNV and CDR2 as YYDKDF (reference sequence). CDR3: CATSRDHRGTYEQYF. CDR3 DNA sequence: TGTGCCACCAGCAGAGACCACAGGGGCACCTACGAGCAGTACTTC.

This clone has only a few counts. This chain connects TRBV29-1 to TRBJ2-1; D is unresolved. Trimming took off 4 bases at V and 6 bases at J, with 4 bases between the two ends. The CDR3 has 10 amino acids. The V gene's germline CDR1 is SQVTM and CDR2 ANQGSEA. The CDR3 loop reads CSVGTNEQFF. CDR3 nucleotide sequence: TGCAGCGTTGGGACCAATGAGCAGTTCTTC.

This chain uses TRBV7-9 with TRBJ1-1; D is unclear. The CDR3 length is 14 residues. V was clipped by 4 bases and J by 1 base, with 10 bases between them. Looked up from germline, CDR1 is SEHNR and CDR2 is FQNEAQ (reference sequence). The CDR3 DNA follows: TGTGCCAGCAGCTCGGGTCAGGAGAACACTGAAGCTTTCTTT. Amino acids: CASSSGQENTEAFF.

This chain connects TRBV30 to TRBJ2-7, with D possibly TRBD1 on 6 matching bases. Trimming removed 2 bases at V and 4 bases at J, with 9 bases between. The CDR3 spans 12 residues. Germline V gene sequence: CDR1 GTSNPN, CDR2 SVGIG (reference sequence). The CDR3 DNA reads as TGTGCCTGGAGTTCACAGGGATACGAGCAGTACGTC. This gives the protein CAWSSQGYEQYV.

The CDR3 is CASSQTDRGYTGELFF. The CDR3 region has the DNA TGTGCCAGCAGCCAGACGGACAGGGGGTATACCGGGGAGCTGTTTTTT. The chain combines TRBV4-2 with TRBJ2-2; 10 bases agree with TRBD1. Germline-derived CDR1 and CDR2 are LGHNA and YNFKEQ. V lost 3 bases, J lost 5 bases, and 6 bases stayed unmatched. The CDR3 spans 16 residues.

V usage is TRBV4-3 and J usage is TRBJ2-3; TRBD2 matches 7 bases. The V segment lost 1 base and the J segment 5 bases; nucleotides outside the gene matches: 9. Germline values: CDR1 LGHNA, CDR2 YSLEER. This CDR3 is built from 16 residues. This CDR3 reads CASSQVWSGDKDTQYF. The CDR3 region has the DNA TGCGCCAGCAGCCAAGTATGGAGCGGGGATAAAGATACGCAGTATTTT.

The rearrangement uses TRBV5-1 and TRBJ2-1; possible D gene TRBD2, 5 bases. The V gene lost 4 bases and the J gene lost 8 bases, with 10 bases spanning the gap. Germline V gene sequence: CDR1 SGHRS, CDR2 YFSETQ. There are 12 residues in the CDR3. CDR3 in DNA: TGCGCCAGCAGCGGTCTAGCCCATGAGCAGTTCTTC. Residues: CASSGLAHEQFF.

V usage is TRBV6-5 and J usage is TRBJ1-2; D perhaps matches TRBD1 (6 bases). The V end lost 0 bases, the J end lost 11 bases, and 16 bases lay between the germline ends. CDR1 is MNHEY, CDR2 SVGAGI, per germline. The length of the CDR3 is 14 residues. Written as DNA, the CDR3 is TGTGCCAGCAGTTACTCTACGGGGGGCGCTGGGTACACCTTC. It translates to CASSYSTGGAGYTF.

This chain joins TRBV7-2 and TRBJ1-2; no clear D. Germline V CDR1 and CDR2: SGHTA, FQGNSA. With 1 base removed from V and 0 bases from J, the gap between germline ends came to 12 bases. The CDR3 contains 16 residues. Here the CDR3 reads CASSLGPRASNYGYTF. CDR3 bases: TGTGCCAGCAGCTTAGGACCGAGAGCATCTAACTATGGCTACACCTTC.

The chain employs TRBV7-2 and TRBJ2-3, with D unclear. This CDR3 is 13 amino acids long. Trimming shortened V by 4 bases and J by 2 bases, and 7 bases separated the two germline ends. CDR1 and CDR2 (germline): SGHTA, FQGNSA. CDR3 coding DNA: TGTGCCAGCAGCTCGGCGTACACAGATACGCAGTATTTT. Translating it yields CASSSAYTDTQYF.

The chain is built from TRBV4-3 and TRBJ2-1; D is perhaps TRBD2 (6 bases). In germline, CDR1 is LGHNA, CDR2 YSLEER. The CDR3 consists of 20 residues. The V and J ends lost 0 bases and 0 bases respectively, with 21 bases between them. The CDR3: CASSQEGARGSPFSYNEQFF. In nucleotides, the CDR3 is TGCGCCAGCAGCCAAGAAGGTGCGCGGGGAAGTCCGTTCTCCTACAATGAGCAGTTCTTC.

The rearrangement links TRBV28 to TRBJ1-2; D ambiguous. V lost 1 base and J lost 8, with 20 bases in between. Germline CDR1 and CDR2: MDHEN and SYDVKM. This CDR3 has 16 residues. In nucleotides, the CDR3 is TGTGCCAGCAGTTTATTCGTTGGCGTGATTGACTTGGGCTACACCTTC. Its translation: CASSLFVGVIDLGYTF.

CDR3 in DNA: TGTGCCAGCAGTTCTCCCGGACCTAGCAATCAGCCCCAGCATTTT. It translates to CASSSPGPSNQPQHF. The V call is TRBV6-6, the J call TRBJ1-5; D is ambiguous. The length of the CDR3 is 15 residues. Looked up from germline, CDR1 is MNHNY and CDR2 is SVGAGI (reference sequence). V gave up 4 bases and J gave up 0 bases, with 10 bases separating them.

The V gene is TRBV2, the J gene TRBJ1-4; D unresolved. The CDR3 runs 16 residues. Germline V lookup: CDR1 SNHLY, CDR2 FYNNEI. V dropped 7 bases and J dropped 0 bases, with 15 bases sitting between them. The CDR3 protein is CASKFQELATNEKLFF. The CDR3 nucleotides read TGTGCCAGCAAGTTCCAGGAGCTTGCAACTAATGAAAAACTGTTTTTT.

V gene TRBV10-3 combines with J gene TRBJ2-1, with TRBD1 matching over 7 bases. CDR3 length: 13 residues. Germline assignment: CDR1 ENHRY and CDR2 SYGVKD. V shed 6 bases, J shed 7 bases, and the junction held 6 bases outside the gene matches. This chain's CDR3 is CAIRTPQGNEQFF. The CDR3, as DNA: TGTGCCATCAGAACCCCACAGGGGAATGAGCAGTTCTTC.